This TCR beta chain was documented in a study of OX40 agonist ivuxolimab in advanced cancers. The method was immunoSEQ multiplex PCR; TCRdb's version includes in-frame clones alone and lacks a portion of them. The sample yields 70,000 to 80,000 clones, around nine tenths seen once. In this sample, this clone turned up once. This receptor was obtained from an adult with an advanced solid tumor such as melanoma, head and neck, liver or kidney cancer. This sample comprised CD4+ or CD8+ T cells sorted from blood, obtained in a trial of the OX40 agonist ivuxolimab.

The CDR3 region is CASSSGRGEPNEQFF. The CDR3 DNA is TGTGCCAGCAGTTCGGGAAGGGGTGAGCCCAATGAGCAGTTCTTC. The chain recombines TRBV27 with TRBJ2-1, with D tentatively TRBD1 or TRBD2 (5 bases each). V shed 4 bases and J shed 6 bases, with 16 bases lying between them. Germline V gene lookup returns CDR1 MNHEY and CDR2 SMNVEV (reference sequence). The CDR3 length is 15 residues.